This TCR beta chain appears in the sequencing data of a study of blood T cells in healthy people across ages. Across the whole study: When template switching was applied, about one barcoded beta molecule was captured per two T cells. Study-wide findings and caveats: Versus aged donors, long-lived donors had higher diversity and more naive CD4+ cells.

Aged roughly 6 to 95, donors were systemically healthy Caucasians from Russia. PCR was performed a second time for roughly 7 to 11 cycles using a sample-barcoded 5' primer and a J-beta primer mix. Each cDNA molecule, via a template-switch adaptor with 12 random nucleotides, was tagged. A single record per CDR3 protein comes from TCRdb applying MiXCR to the 5' RACE reads. The data hold around 790,000 distinct CDR3 sequences, with around two fifths observed a single time. As regards this clonotype: The target antigen is unknown.

The CDR3 length is 13 residues. Germline V gene data show CDR1 as DFQATT and CDR2 as SNEGSKA (reference sequence). V lost 2 bases to trimming and J lost 13 bases; unmatched junction nucleotides: 13. The chain recombines TRBV20-1 with TRBJ1-2; TRBD1 aligns across 7 bases. This sequence was found in a man aged 55 to 70 in good health. The source material was blood. This CDR3 is CSARPTGRIGSTF. CDR3 sequence (DNA): TGCAGTGCTAGACCGACAGGGAGGATCGGGAGCACCTTC.